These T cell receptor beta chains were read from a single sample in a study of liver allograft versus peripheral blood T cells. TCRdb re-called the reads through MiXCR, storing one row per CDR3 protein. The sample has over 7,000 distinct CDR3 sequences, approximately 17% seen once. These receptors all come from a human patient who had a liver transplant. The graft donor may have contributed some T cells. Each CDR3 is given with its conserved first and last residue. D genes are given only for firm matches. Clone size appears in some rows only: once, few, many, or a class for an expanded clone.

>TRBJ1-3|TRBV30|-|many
TGTGCCTGGACCCACCTCGTCGGAAACACCATATATTTT
CAWTHLVGNTIYF
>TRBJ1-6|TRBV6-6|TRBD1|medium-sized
TGTGCCAGCAGTGACAGGGACCGCAGTTCGCCCCTCCACTTT
CASSDRDRSSPLHF
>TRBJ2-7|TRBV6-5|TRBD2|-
TGTGCCGGGGGACTGGGACTAGCTTTCGCCGAGCAGTACTTC
CAGGLGLAFAEQYF
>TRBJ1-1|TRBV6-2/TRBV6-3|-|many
TGTGCCAGCAGTTATCTAGATCGGTCTGAAGCTTTCTTT
CASSYLDRSEAFF
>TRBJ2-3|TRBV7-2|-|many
TGTGCCAGCAGCCCAATGGGGGCCCGCACAGATACGCAGTATTTT
CASSPMGARTDTQYF
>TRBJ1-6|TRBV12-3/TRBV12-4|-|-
TGTGCCAGCAGTGTATCACAGTATTCACCCCTCCACTTT
CASSVSQYSPLHF
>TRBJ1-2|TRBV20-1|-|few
TGCAGTGCTAGACAGGTATTATATGGCTACACCTTC
CSARQVLYGYTF
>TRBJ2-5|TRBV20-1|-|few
TGCAGTGCCGAACTGACGTGGGACCGTAACTCGCAAGAGACCCAGTACTTC
CSAELTWDRNSQETQYF
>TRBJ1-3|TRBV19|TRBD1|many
TGTGCCAGCGTACCCCGGGACAGGGGAAACACCATATATTTT
CASVPRDRGNTIYF
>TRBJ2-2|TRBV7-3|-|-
TGTGCCTACTCCAGGGGCGTGATGACCGGGGAGCTGTTTTTT
CAYSRGVMTGELFF
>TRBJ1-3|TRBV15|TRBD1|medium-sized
TGTGCCACCAGCAATGACAGGGACTTTGGAAACACCATATATTTT
CATSNDRDFGNTIYF
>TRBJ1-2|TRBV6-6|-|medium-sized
TGTGCCAGCAGTTACACGGACTCCCTGGGGGGCTACACCTTC
CASSYTDSLGGYTF
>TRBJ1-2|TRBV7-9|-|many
TGTGCCAGCAGCTTAGGACAGGTGCTTGAGGGCTACACCTTC
CASSLGQVLEGYTF
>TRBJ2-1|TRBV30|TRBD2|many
TGTGCCTGGATCCCTCTAGCGGGAGGGCCGCCATACAATGAGCAGTTCTTC
CAWIPLAGGPPYNEQFF
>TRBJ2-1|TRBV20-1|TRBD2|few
TGCAGTGCTAGGAACCTAGCGGGAGGCTACAATGAGCAGTTCTTC
CSARNLAGGYNEQFF
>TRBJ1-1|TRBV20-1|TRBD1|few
TGCAGTGCTAGAACAACAGGGGGCACTGAAGCTTTCTTT
CSARTTGGTEAFF
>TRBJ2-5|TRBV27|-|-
TGTGCCAGCAGTTTATCTGGTGGGGTCCAGTACTTC
CASSLSGGVQYF
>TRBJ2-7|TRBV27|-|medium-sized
TGTGCCACCCAGAAATTGGGGGACTCCTACGAGCAGTACTTC
CATQKLGDSYEQYF
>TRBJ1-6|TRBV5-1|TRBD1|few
TGCGCCAGCAGCTTGGGATTCGGGACAGCGATTTCACCCCTCCACTTT
CASSLGFGTAISPLHF
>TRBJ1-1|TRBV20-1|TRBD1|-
TGCAGTGCTGGATACCGGGACAGGGGTATTACTGAAGCTTTCTTT
CSAGYRDRGITEAFF
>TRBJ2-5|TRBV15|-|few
TGTGCCACCAGCAGAGATCTTTTGTGGGCAGTAGAGACCCAGTACTTC
CATSRDLLWAVETQYF
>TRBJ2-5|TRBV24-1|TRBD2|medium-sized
TGTGCCACCAGTGTCCCTAGCGGGGGCCCCCAAGAGACCCAGTACTTC
CATSVPSGGPQETQYF
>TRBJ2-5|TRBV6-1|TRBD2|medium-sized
TGTGCCAGCACAAAGGGACTAGCGGGGCTGGAGACCCAGTACTTC
CASTKGLAGLETQYF
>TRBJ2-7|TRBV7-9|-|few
TGTGCCAGCAGCTTTTTCCTGGGGGCCAACTCCTACGAGCAGTACTTC
CASSFFLGANSYEQYF
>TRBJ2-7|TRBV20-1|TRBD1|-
TGCAGTGCTAGAGCCCCAGGGGGCTACGAGCAGTACTTC
CSARAPGGYEQYF
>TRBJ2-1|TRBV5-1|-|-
TGCGCCAGCAGCTTGCATATTTTGAGGACGGAACCTCTGGACAATGAGCAGTTCTTC
CASSLHILRTEPLDNEQFF
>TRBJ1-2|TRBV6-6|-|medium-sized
TGTGCCAGCACCAATGCCGGCTACACCTTC
CASTNAGYTF
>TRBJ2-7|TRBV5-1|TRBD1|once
TGCGCCAGCAGCCAAGGACAGGGGGGAACCGACGAGCAGTACTTC
CASSQGQGGTDEQYF
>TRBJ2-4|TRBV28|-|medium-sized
TGTGCCAGCAGTTTATTCCGACAGGCCAAAAACATTCAGTACTTC
CASSLFRQAKNIQYF